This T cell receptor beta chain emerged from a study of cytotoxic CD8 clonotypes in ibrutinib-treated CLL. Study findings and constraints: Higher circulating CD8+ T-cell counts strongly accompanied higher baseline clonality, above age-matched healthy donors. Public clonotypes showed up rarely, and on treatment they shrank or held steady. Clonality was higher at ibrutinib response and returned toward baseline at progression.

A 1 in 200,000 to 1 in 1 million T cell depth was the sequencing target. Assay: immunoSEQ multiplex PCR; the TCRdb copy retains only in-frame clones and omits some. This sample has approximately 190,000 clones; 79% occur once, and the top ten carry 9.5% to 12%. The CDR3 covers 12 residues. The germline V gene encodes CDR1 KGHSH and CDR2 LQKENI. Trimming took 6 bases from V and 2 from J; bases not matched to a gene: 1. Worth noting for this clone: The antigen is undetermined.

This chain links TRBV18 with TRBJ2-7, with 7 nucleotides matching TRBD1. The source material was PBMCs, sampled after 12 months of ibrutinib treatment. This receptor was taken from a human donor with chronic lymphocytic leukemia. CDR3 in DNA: TGTGCCAGCTCCGGACAGGCCTACGAGCAGTACTTC. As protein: CASSGQAYEQYF.